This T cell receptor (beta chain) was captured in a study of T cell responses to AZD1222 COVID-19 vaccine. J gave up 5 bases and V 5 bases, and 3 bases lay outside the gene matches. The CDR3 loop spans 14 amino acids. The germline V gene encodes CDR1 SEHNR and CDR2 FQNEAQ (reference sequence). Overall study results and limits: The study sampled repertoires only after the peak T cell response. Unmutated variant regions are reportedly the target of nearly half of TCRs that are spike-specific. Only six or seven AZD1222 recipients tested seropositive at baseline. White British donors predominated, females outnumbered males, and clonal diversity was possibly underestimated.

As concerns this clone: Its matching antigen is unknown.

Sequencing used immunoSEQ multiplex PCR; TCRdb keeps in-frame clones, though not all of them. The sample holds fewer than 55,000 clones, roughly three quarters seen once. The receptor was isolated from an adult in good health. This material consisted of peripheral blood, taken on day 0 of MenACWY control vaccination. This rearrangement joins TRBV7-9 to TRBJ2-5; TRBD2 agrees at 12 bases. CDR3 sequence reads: CASSPGLAGETQYF. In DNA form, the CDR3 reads TGTGCCAGCAGCCCAGGACTAGCGGGGGAGACCCAGTACTTC.